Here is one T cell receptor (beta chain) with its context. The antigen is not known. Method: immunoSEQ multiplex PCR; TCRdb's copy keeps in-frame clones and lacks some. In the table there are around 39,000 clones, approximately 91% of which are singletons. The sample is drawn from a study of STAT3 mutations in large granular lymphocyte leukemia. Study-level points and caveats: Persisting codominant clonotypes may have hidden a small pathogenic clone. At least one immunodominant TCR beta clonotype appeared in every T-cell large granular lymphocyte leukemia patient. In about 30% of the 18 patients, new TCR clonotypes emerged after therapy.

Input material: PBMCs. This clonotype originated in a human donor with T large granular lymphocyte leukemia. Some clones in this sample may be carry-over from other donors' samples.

Here the CDR3 DNA reads TGTGCCAGCAGCCGGGGACAGGTTGGGGGCTACGAGCAGTACGTC. Protein: CASSRGQVGGYEQYV. The chain is built from TRBV6-6 and TRBJ2-7, with 8 bases that match TRBD1. CDR3 size: 15 residues. The germline V gene encodes CDR1 MNHNY and CDR2 SVGAGI (reference sequence). Trimming cost V 6 bases and J 3 bases; bases outside gene matches: 10.